The TCR beta chain described here comes from a study of T cells after yellow fever vaccination. Notes on the study in general: After the booster, roughly 96% of CD4 and 75% to 90% of CD8 primary-response clones were re-detected. Any FACS-sorted repertoire could hold abundant clonotypes that contaminate it from the bulk population. Among all clonotypes, a small share was observed in both CD4 and CD8 compartments.

Trimming pared 2 bases from V and 5 bases from J, leaving 12 bases between. This CDR3 is built from 14 residues. Germline V gives CDR1 SGHTA, CDR2 FQGNSA. The 5'RACE template-switching step produced TCR cDNA and added a universal primer site and UMIs. Using its own MiXCR run on the 5' RACE reads, TCRdb lists one record per CDR3 protein. The sample has hundreds of thousands of distinct CDR3 sequences, roughly a sixth seen once. The sample holds a few counts of this clonotype. Antigen unknown. The input for sequencing was PBMCs, taken before the yellow fever booster vaccination. This TCR was sampled from a young man who received the YFV17D yellow fever vaccine. The gene calls are TRBV7-2 and TRBJ1-2; tentatively, D is TRBD1 (5 bases). This CDR3 is CASSLPGMGYGYTF. The DNA for the CDR3 is TGTGCCAGCAGCTTACCAGGGATGGGGTATGGCTACACCTTC.